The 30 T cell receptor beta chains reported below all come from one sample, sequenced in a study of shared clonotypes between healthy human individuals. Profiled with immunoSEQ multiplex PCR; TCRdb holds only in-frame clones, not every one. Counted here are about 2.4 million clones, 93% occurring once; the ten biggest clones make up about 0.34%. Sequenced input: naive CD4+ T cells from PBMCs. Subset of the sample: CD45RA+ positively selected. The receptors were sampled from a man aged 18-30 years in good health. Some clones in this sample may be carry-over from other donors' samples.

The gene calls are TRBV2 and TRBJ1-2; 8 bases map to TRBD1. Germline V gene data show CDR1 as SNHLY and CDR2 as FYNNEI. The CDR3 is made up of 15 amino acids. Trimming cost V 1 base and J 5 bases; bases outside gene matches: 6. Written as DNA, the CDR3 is TGTGCCAGCAGTGAAGTTGCGACAGGGGTTTATGGCTACACCTTC. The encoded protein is CASSEVATGVYGYTF.

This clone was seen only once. As DNA, the CDR3 is TGCGCCAGCAGCTTAGGGGGGACAGGGGAAGATACGCAGTATTTT. Residues: CASSLGGTGEDTQYF. The chain combines TRBV5-1 with TRBJ2-3; the match to TRBD1 covers 10 bases. Trimming removed 2 bases from V and 5 bases from J; junction bases left unmatched: 5. The CDR3 runs 15 residues. Per germline, CDR1 SGHRS and CDR2 YFSETQ.

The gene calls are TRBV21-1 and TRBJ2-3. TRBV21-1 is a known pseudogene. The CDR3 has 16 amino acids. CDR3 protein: CASSPLRGACTDTQYF. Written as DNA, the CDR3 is TGTGCCAGCAGCCCCCTTAGGGGGGCCTGCACAGATACGCAGTATTTT.

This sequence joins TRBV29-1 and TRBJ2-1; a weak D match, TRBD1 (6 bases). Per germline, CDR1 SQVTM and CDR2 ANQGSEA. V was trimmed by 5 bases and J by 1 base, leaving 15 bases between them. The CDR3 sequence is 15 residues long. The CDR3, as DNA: TGCAGCGTTCTCAGGGGCCTTTCTTCCTACAATGAGCAGTTCTTC. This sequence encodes CSVLRGLSSYNEQFF.

DNA of the CDR3: TGTGCCAGCAGCTTAGAGAGTACTAGCGGGTACCAAAGCTCCTACAATGAGCAGTTCTTC. Translated, it gives CASSLESTSGYQSSYNEQFF. The chain carries TRBV11-2 and TRBJ2-1; TRBD2 matches 9 bases. The CDR3 runs 20 residues. Germline-derived CDR1 and CDR2 are SGHAT and FQNNGV. The V segment lost 0 bases and the J segment 0 bases; nucleotides outside the gene matches: 12.

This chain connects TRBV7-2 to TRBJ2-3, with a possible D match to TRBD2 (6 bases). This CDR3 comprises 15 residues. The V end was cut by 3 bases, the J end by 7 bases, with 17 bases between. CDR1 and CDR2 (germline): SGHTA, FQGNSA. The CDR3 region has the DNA TGTGCCAGCAGCTTTTCCACCGTCGGAGGGTATACGCAGTATTTT. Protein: CASSFSTVGGYTQYF.

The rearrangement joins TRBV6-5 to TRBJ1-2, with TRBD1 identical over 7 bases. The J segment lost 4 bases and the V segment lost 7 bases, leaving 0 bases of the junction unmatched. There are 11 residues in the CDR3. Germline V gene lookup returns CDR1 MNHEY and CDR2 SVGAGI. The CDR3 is CASTGGYGYTF. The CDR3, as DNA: TGTGCCAGCACAGGGGGCTATGGCTACACCTTC.

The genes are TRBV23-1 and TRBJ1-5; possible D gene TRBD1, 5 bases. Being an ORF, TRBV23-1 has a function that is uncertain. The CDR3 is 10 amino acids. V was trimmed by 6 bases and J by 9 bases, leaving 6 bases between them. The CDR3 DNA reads TGCGCCAGCAGCGGGGGGCCCCAGCATTTT. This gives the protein CASSGGPQHF.

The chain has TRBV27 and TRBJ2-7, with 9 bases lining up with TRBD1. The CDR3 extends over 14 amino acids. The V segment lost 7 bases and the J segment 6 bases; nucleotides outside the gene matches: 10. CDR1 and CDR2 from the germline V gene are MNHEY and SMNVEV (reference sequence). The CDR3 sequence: CASNPRTGALEQYF. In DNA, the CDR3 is TGTGCCAGCAATCCCCGGACAGGGGCTCTCGAGCAGTACTTC.

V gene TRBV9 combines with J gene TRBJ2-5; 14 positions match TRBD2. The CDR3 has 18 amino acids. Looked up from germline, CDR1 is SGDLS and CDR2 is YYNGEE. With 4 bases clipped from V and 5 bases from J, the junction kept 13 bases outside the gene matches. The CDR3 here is CASSPPQTSGRAGETQYF. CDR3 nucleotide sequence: TGTGCCAGCAGCCCGCCTCAGACTAGCGGGAGGGCAGGGGAGACCCAGTACTTC.

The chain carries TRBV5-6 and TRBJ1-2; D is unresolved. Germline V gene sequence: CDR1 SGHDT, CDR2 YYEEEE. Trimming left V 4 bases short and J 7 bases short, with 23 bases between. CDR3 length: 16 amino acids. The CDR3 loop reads CASSPRGGLRPLGYTF. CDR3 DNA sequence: TGTGCCAGCAGCCCCCGGGGTGGGTTAAGGCCCCTTGGCTACACCTTC. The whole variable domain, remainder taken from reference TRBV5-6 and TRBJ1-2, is DAGVTQSPTHLIKTRGQQVTLRCSPKSGHDTVSWYQQALGQGPQFIFQYYEEEERQRGNFPDRFSGHQFPNYSSELNVNALLLGDSALYLCASSPRGGLRPLGYTFGSGTRLTVV.

Written as DNA, the CDR3 is TGTGCCAGCTCCCCAACTAGCGGGCATGGGGATGAGCAGTTCTTC. Its translation: CASSPTSGHGDEQFF. This sequence joins TRBV18 and TRBJ2-1; 9 bases agree with TRBD2. The germline V gene encodes CDR1 KGHSH and CDR2 LQKENI. V lost 6 bases to trimming and J lost 8 bases; unmatched junction nucleotides: 11. The CDR3 loop spans 15 amino acids.

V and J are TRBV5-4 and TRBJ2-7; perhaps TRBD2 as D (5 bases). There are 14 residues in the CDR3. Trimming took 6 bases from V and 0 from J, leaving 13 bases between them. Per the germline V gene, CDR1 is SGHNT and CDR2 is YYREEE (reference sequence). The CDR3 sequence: CASTPDSFSYEQYF. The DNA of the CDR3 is TGTGCCAGCACTCCGGACTCATTCTCCTACGAGCAGTACTTC.

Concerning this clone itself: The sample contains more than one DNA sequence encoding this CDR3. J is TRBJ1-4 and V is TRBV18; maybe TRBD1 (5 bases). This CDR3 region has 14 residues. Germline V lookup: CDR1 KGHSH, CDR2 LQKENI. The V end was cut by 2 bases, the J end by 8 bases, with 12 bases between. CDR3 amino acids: CASSPTQGGEKLFF. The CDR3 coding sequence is TGTGCCAGCTCACCAACCCAGGGTGGAGAAAAACTGTTTTTT. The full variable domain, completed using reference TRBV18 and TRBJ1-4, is NAGVMQNPRHLVRRRGQEARLRCSPMKGHSHVYWYRQLPEEGLKFMVYLQKENIIDESGMPKERFSAEFPKEGPSILRIQQVVRGDSAAYFCASSPTQGGEKLFFGSGTQLSVL.

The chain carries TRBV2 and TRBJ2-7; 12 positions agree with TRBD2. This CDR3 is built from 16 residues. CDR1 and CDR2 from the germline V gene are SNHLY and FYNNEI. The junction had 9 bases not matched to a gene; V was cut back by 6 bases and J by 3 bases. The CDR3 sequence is CASRGGLAGYLYEQYF. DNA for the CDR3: TGTGCCAGCAGAGGCGGACTAGCGGGATATCTCTACGAGCAGTACTTC. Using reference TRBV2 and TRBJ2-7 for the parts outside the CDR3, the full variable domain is EPEVTQTPSHQVTQMGQEVILRCVPISNHLYFYWYRQILGQKVEFLVSFYNNEISEKSEIFDDQFSVERPDGSNFTLKIRSTKLEDSAMYFCASRGGLAGYLYEQYFGPGTRLTVT.

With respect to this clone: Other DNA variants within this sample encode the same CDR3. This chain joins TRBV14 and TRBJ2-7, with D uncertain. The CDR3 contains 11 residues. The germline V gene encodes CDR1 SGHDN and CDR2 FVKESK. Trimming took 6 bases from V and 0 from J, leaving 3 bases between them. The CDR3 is CASSHSYEQYF. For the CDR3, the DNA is TGTGCCAGCAGTCACTCCTACGAGCAGTACTTC.

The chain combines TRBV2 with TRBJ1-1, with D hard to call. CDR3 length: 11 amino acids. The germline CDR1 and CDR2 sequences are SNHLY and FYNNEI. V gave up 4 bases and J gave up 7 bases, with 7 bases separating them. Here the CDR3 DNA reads TGTGCCAGCAGTGTGTTGGTTGAAGCTTTCTTT. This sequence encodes CASSVLVEAFF.

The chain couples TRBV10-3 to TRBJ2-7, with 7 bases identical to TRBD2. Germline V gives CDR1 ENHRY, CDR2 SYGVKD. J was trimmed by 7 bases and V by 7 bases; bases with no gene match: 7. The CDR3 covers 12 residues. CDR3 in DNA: TGTGCCATCACCGGCGGGAGCGGGGAGCAGTACTTC. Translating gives CAITGGSGEQYF.

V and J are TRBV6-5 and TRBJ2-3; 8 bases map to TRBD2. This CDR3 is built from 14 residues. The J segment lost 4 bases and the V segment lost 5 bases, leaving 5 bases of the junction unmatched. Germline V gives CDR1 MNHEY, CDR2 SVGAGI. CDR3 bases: TGTGCCAGCAGTCTGCGGCGGGGGGCAGATACGCAGTATTTT. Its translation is CASSLRRGADTQYF.

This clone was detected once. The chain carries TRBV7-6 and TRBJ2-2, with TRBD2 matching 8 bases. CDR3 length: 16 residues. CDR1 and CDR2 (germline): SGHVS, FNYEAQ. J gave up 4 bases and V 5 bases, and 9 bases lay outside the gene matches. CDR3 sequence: CASSKLLAESTGELFF. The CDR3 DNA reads TGTGCCAGCAGCAAATTACTAGCGGAGTCCACCGGGGAGCTGTTTTTT. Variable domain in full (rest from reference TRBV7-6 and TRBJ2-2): GAGVSQSPRYKVTKRGQDVALRCDPISGHVSLYWYRQALGQGPEFLTYFNYEAQQDKSGLPNDRFSAERPEGSISTLTIQRTEQRDSAMYRCASSKLLAESTGELFFGEGSRLTVL.

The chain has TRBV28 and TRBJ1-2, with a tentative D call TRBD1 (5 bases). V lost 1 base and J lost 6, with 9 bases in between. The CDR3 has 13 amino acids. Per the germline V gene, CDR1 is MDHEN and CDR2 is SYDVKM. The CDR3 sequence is CASSLLQDDGYTF. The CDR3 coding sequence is TGTGCCAGCAGTTTATTACAGGATGATGGCTACACCTTC.

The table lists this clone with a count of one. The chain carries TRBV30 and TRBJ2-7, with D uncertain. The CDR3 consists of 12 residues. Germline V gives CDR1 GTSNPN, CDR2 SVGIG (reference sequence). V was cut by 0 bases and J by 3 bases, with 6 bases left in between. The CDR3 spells CAWSVTYYEQYF. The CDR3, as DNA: TGTGCCTGGAGTGTAACCTACTACGAGCAGTACTTC.

CDR3 residues: CASLSTNYGYTF. CDR3 in DNA: TGTGCCAGCTTAAGCACTAACTATGGCTACACCTTC. The chain uses TRBV28 and TRBJ1-2; no clear D. CDR3 length equals 12 residues. Per germline, CDR1 MDHEN and CDR2 SYDVKM. V dropped 8 bases and J dropped 0 bases, with 7 bases sitting between them.

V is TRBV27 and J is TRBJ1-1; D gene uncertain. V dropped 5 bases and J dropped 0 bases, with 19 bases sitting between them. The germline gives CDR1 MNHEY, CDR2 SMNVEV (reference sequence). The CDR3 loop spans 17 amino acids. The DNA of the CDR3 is TGTGCCAGCAGTCCCTGGACCGATCCTAGAATGAACACTGAAGCTTTCTTT. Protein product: CASSPWTDPRMNTEAFF.

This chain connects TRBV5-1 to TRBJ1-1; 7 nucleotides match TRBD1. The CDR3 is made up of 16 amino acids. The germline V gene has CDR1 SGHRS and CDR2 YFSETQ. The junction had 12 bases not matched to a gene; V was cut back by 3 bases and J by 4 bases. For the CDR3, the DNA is TGCGCCAGCAGCTCCCTGACAGGGTTTGGTGGCACTGAAGCTTTCTTT. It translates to CASSSLTGFGGTEAFF.

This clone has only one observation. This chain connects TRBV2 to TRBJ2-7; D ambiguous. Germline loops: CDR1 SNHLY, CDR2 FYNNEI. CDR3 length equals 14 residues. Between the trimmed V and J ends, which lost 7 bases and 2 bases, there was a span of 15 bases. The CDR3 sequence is CASTMGRAPYEQYF. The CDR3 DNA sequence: TGTGCCAGCACCATGGGTCGGGCGCCCTACGAGCAGTACTTC. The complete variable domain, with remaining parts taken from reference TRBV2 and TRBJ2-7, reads EPEVTQTPSHQVTQMGQEVILRCVPISNHLYFYWYRQILGQKVEFLVSFYNNEISEKSEIFDDQFSVERPDGSNFTLKIRSTKLEDSAMYFCASTMGRAPYEQYFGPGTRLTVT.

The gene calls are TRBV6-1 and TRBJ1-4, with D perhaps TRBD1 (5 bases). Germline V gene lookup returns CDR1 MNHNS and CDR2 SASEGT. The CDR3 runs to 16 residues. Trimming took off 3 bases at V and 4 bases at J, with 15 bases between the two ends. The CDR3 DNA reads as TGTGCCAGCAGTGACATGCGGACGGACATTAATGAAAAACTGTTTTTT. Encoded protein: CASSDMRTDINEKLFF.

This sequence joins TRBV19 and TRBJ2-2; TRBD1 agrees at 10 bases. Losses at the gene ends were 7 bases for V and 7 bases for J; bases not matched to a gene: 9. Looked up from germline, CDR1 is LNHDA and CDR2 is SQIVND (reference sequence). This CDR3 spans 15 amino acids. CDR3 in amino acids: CASIPGQGTIGELFF. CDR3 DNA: TGTGCCAGTATTCCGGGACAGGGGACAATCGGGGAGCTGTTTTTT.

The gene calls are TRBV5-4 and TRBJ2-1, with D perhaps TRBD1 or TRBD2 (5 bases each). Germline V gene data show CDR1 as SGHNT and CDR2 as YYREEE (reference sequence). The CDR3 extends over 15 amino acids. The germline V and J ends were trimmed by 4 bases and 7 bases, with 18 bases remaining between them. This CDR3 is CASSQGLAGPNEQFF. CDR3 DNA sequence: TGTGCCAGCAGCCAAGGGCTAGCAGGGCCTAATGAGCAGTTCTTC.

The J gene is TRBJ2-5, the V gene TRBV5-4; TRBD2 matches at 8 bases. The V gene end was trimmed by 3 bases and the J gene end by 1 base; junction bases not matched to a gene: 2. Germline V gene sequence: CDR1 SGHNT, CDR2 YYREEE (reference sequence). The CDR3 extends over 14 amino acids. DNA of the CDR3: TGTGCCAGCAGCTACGCGGGGGGCCAAGAGACCCAGTACTTC. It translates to CASSYAGGQETQYF.